This T cell receptor beta chain was captured by sequencing in a study of blood T cell repertoires in COVID-19. On this clone itself: The same CDR3 also results from other DNA sequences found in this sample.

Germline V lookup: CDR1 SGHVS, CDR2 FNYEAQ. The CDR3 spans 13 residues. After removal of 1 base from V and 7 bases from J, the junction contained 1 base not matched to a gene. The data were produced by immunoSEQ multiplex PCR, yet TCRdb's version contains in-frame clones alone and is incomplete. Of under 350,000 clones listed, over 75% are singletons. The specimen sequenced was peripheral blood. The chain links TRBV7-6 to TRBJ2-1; 7 bases match TRBD2. The source of this sequence is a woman aged 70-85 years with acute or convalescent COVID-19. The CDR3 DNA follows: TGTGCCAGCAGCTTAGTAGCGGGTAATGAGCAGTTCTTC. It encodes CASSLVAGNEQFF.